The 9 T cell receptor beta chains given below trace back to one sample, sequenced in a study of T cell changes during pregnancy in multiple sclerosis. Data came from immunoSEQ multiplex PCR; TCRdb stores just in-frame clones and leaves some out. The sample lists 30,000 or so clones, nearly 90% occurring once. This material consisted of CD8+ T cells from peripheral blood mononuclear cells, taken in the third trimester of pregnancy. These receptors were taken from a female donor with multiple sclerosis, enrolled in a pregnancy study.

CDR3 sequence: CASSAQGGTGNTIYF. CDR3 coding DNA: TGTGCCAGCAGTGCTCAGGGGGGAACTGGAAACACCATATATTTT. The chain combines TRBV6-1 with TRBJ1-3; 7 bases fit TRBD1. V lost 4 bases and J lost 2; bases outside the gene matches: 5. Germline CDR1 is MNHNS and CDR2 is SASEGT. CDR3 size: 15 residues.

This chain uses TRBV30 with TRBJ1-1; a possible D gene is TRBD1 (6 bases). CDR1 is GTSNPN, CDR2 SVGIG, per germline (reference sequence). The CDR3 length is 12 residues. The CDR3 is CAGRGQGLKAFF. The CDR3 DNA is TGTGCTGGAAGGGGCCAGGGGCTTAAAGCTTTCTTT.

The chain carries TRBV2 and TRBJ1-4; D is unclear. The CDR3 spans 13 residues. The ends were cut back, 4 bases at V and 6 bases at J, with 9 bases in the middle. Germline values: CDR1 SNHLY, CDR2 FYNNEI. The DNA for the CDR3 is TGTGCCAGCAGTGTCGAGCCCGATGAAAAACTGTTTTTT. Translating it yields CASSVEPDEKLFF.

The chain uses TRBV28 and TRBJ2-7; 8 nucleotides align to TRBD2. With V trimmed by 5 bases and J by 5 bases, 11 bases remained unmatched. The germline gives CDR1 MDHEN, CDR2 SYDVKM. CDR3 length: 15 amino acids. CDR3 coding DNA: TGTGCCAGCAGTACCCCGGGACTAGTAATCGACGAGCAGTACTTC. Translation gives CASSTPGLVIDEQYF.

V is TRBV6-5 and J is TRBJ2-7; no clear D gene. Germline CDR1 is MNHEY and CDR2 is SVGAGI. The CDR3 loop spans 14 amino acids. Deletions cut 6 bases from V and 3 bases from J, with 15 bases between. CDR3 coding DNA: TGTGCCAGCAGGGAGCGACGAGGAAACTACGAGCAGTACTTC. Its translation: CASRERRGNYEQYF.

The gene calls are TRBV13 and TRBJ1-4, with TRBD1 matching over 9 bases. From germline, CDR1 is PRHDT and CDR2 FYEKMQ (reference sequence). The V and J ends lost 4 bases and 3 bases, in that order; junction bases with no gene match: 9. The CDR3 contains 17 residues. The CDR3 DNA sequence: TGTGCCAGCAGCTACTACAGGGGGCCAGGGGCTAATGAAAAACTGTTTTTT. Its translation is CASSYYRGPGANEKLFF.

The chain is built from TRBV5-6 and TRBJ2-1; 10 nucleotides agree with TRBD2. The trim removed 4 bases at V and 7 bases at J, leaving 11 bases unmatched. The CDR3 runs to 16 residues. Per the germline V gene, CDR1 is SGHDT and CDR2 is YYEEEE. CDR3 amino acids: CASSPLLAGDGNEQFF. Written as DNA, the CDR3 is TGTGCCAGCAGCCCCCTGCTAGCGGGAGACGGGAATGAGCAGTTCTTC.

The chain is built from TRBV2 and TRBJ1-1, with D possibly matching TRBD1 (5 bases). Trimming shortened V by 6 bases and J by 4 bases, and 15 bases separated the two germline ends. This CDR3 is 14 amino acids long. Germline CDR1 is SNHLY and CDR2 is FYNNEI. CDR3 in amino acids: CASRELGVFTEAFF. Here the CDR3 DNA reads TGTGCCAGCAGAGAACTAGGGGTGTTCACTGAAGCTTTCTTT.

The V gene is TRBV27, the J gene TRBJ2-2, with 12 bases matching TRBD2. Per the germline V gene, CDR1 is MNHEY and CDR2 is SMNVEV (reference sequence). Germline trimming cut 7 bases from V and 3 bases from J; bases unmatched to any gene: 6. CDR3 size: 16 residues. CDR3 in amino acids: CASTPRTSGDTGELFF. The CDR3 DNA reads as TGTGCCAGCACCCCAAGGACTAGCGGGGACACCGGGGAGCTGTTTTTT.